This record looks at one T cell receptor beta chain sequence and its context. Its antigen is still unknown. From germline, CDR1 is MNHEY and CDR2 SMNVEV (reference sequence). The CDR3 totals 11 residues. After removal of 6 bases from V and 8 bases from J, the junction contained 3 bases not matched to a gene. This sample was included in a study of CD4+ T cells in melanoma. Whole-study results and caveats: Reportedly, melanoma neoantigen-specific CD4+ T cells showed varied differentiation states. A reported correlation linked neoantigen-specific CD4+ T cells to CD8+, macrophage and B cell function.

Only in-frame clones appear in the TCRdb table, and some are missing; sequencing was by immunoSEQ multiplex PCR. The sample has about 21,000 clones, around 80% seen once. The chain carries TRBV27 and TRBJ1-2; 7 bases fit TRBD1. This clonotype originated in a human donor with melanoma. In DNA form, the CDR3 reads TGTGCCAGCAGGACAGGGAACGGCTACACCTTC. This codes for CASRTGNGYTF.